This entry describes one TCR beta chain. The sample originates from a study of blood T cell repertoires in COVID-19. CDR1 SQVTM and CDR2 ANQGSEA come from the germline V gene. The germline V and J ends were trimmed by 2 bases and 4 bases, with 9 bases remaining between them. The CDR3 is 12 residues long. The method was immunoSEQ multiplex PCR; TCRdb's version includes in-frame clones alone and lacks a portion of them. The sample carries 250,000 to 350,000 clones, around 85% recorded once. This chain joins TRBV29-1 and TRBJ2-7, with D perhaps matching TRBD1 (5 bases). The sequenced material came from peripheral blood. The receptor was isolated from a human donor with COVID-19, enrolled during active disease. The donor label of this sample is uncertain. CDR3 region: CSVESQGYEQYF. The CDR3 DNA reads TGCAGCGTTGAAAGTCAGGGATACGAGCAGTACTTC.